Presented here are 5 T cell receptor beta chains from one specimen sequenced in a study of identical twins. TCRdb reprocessed the 5' RACE reads with MiXCR, giving one entry per CDR3 protein. The data contain about 470,000 distinct CDR3 sequences, approximately 24% of them singletons. The sample also formed part of further work on T cells expressing NK-cell markers.

Specimen: CD4+ T cells sorted from blood. The source of these receptors is a woman aged 18-35 years in good health.

This clonotype was seen a handful of times. V usage is TRBV7-2 and J usage is TRBJ2-7; D tentatively reads TRBD1 or TRBD2 (5 bases each). The ends were cut back, 4 bases at V and 7 bases at J, with 20 bases in the middle. Germline CDR1 and CDR2: SGHTA and FQGNSA. This CDR3 has 15 amino acids. CDR3 DNA sequence: TGTGCCAGCAGCTCAACGGGACCCGGTTTAAGTGAGCAGTACTTC. Protein product: CASSSTGPGLSEQYF.

The chain uses TRBV12-3 or TRBV12-4 and TRBJ1-1; 7 nucleotides line up with TRBD1. The CDR3 length is 14 residues. The V gene end was trimmed by 6 bases and the J gene end by 1 base; junction bases not matched to a gene: 5. CDR3 DNA: TGTGCCAGCAGGCCGGGACAGCCGAACACTGAAGCTTTCTTT. This translates into CASRPGQPNTEAFF.

J is TRBJ1-5 and V is TRBV5-6; D not certain. CDR1 and CDR2 from the germline V gene are SGHDT and YYEEEE. CDR3 size: 14 residues. V lost 4 bases to trimming and J lost 0 bases, with 8 bases between them. CDR3 sequence: CASSRRFSNQPQHF. In DNA form, the CDR3 reads TGTGCCAGCAGCCGGAGATTTAGCAATCAGCCCCAGCATTTT.

This clonotype was observed a few times. V is TRBV20-1 and J is TRBJ1-3, with a possible D match to TRBD1 (6 bases). With 6 bases removed from V and 2 bases from J, the gap between germline ends came to 14 bases. The CDR3 spans 14 residues. In germline, CDR1 is DFQATT, CDR2 SNEGSKA (reference sequence). The CDR3 region has the DNA TGCAGTGCAGAGCTTACAGGGACTGGAAACACCATATATTTT. Translation: CSAELTGTGNTIYF.

This chain uses TRBV5-1 with TRBJ2-5, with a possible D match to TRBD1 (5 bases). Germline CDR1 is SGHRS and CDR2 is YFSETQ. The V gene lost 3 bases and the J gene lost 1 base, with 10 bases spanning the gap. The length of the CDR3 is 14 residues. CDR3 in amino acids: CASSSADTQETQYF. In DNA form, the CDR3 reads TGCGCCAGCAGCTCCGCGGACACCCAAGAGACCCAGTACTTC. The entire variable domain, with the rest obtained from reference TRBV5-1 and TRBJ2-5, is as follows: KAGVTQTPRYLIKTRGQQVTLSCSPISGHRSVSWYQQTPGQGLQFLFEYFSETQRNKGNFPGRFSGRQFSNSRSEMNVSTLELGDSALYLCASSSADTQETQYFGPGTRLLVL.